A single T cell receptor (beta chain) is shown here with its context. What it recognizes is unknown. The data were obtained in a study of T cell responses to AZD1222 COVID-19 vaccine. Study observations and caveats: Repertoires were sampled only after the peak T cell response. It should be noted that donors were predominantly white British and more often female, and clonal diversity was possibly underestimated. Reportedly, nearly half the spike-specific TCRs target unmutated variant regions. With two AZD1222 doses given, Spike-specific TCR breadth and depth both rose.

Generated by immunoSEQ multiplex PCR, the TCRdb table keeps only in-frame clones and is missing some. The table records 95,000 to 150,000 clones, more than 65% of them present only once. The length of the CDR3 is 13 residues. Trimming shortened V by 3 bases and J by 7 bases, and 7 bases separated the two germline ends. The chain couples TRBV12-3 or TRBV12-4 to TRBJ1-6; D is unclear. The sequences come from peripheral blood, collected 28 days after the second AZD1222 dose. The receptor comes from an adult who received the AZD1222 COVID-19 vaccine. CDR3 loop: CASSFNRNSPLHF. For the CDR3, the DNA is TGTGCCAGCAGTTTTAACAGAAATTCACCCCTCCACTTT.